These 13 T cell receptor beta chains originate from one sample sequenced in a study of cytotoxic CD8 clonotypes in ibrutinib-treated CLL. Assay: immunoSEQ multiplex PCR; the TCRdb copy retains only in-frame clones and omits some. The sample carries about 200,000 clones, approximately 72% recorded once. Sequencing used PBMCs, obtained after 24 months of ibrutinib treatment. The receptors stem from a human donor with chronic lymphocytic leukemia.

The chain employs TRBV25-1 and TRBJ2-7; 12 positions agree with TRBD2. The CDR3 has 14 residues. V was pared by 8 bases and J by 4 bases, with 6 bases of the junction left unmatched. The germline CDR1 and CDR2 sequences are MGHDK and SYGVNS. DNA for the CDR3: TGTGCCAGCTTCACGACTAGCGGGAGTTACGAGCAGTACTTC. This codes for CASFTTSGSYEQYF.

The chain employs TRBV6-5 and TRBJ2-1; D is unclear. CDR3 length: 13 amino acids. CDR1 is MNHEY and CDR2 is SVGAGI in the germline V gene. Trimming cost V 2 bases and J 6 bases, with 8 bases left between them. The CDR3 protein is CASSYPATNEQFF. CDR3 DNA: TGTGCCAGCAGTTACCCTGCTACCAATGAGCAGTTCTTC.

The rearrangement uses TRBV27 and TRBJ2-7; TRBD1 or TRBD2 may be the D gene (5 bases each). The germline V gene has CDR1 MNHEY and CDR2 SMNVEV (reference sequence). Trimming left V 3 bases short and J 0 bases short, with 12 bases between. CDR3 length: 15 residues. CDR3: CASSFEGTYSYEQYF. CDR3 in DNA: TGTGCCAGCAGTTTCGAGGGGACCTACTCCTACGAGCAGTACTTC.

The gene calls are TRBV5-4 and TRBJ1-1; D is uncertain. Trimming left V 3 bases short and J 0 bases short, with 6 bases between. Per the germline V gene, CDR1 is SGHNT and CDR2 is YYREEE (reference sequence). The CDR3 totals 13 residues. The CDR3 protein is CASSSAMNTEAFF. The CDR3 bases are TGTGCCAGCAGCTCGGCCATGAACACTGAAGCTTTCTTT.

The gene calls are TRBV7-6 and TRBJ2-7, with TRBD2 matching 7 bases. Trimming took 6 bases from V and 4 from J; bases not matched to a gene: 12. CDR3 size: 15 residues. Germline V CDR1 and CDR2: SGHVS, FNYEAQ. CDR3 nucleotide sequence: TGTGCCAGCAGGTCGGGAGCGGGAAGGGCGTACGAGCAGTACTTC. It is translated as CASRSGAGRAYEQYF. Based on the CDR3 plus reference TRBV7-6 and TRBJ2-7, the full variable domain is GAGVSQSPRYKVTKRGQDVALRCDPISGHVSLYWYRQALGQGPEFLTYFNYEAQQDKSGLPNDRFSAERPEGSISTLTIQRTEQRDSAMYRCASRSGAGRAYEQYFGPGTRLTVT.

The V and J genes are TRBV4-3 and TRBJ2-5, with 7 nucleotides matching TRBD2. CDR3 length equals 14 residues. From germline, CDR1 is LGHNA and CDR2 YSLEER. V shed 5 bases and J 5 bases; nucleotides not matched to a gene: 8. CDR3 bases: TGCGCCAGCAGCGGACTAGGGTACGGGGAGACCCAGTACTTC. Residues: CASSGLGYGETQYF.

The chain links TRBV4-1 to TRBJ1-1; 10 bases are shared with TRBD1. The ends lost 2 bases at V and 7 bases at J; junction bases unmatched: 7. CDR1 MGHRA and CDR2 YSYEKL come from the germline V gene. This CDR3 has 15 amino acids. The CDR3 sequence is CASSQFIDRGHEAFF. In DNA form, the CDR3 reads TGCGCCAGCAGCCAATTCATCGACAGGGGGCATGAAGCTTTCTTT.

The CDR3 DNA is TGTGCCAGCAGCGCGAACACAGGGTTTCCCAACGAGCAGTACTTC. Amino acids: CASSANTGFPNEQYF. V and J are TRBV6-1 and TRBJ2-7, with D perhaps matching TRBD1 (6 bases). The CDR3 loop spans 15 amino acids. Trimming removed 6 bases from V and 5 bases from J, with 20 bases in between. CDR1 is MNHNS, CDR2 SASEGT, per germline.

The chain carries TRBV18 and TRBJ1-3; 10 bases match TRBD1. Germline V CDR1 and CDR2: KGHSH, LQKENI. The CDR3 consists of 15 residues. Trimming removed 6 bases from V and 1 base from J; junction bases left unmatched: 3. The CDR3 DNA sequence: TGTGCCAGCTCCAGACAGGGGGCATCTGGAAACACCATATATTTT. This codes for CASSRQGASGNTIYF.

The CDR3 region is CASSLVGTVDTYGYTF. The CDR3 DNA reads TGTGCCAGCAGCTTGGTTGGGACAGTGGACACCTATGGCTACACCTTC. The chain is built from TRBV5-6 and TRBJ1-2; 7 bases agree with TRBD1. Germline V gene lookup returns CDR1 SGHDT and CDR2 YYEEEE. The length of the CDR3 is 16 residues. V gave up 0 bases and J gave up 4 bases; unmatched junction bases: 9. The full variable domain, its missing parts supplied by reference TRBV5-6 and TRBJ1-2, is DAGVTQSPTHLIKTRGQQVTLRCSPKSGHDTVSWYQQALGQGPQFIFQYYEEEERQRGNFPDRFSGHQFPNYSSELNVNALLLGDSALYLCASSLVGTVDTYGYTFGSGTRLTVV.

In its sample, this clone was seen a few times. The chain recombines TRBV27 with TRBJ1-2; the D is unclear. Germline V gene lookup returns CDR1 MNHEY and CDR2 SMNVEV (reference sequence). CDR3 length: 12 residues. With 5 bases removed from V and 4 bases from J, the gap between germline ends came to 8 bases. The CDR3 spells CASSENGYGYTF. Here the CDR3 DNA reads TGTGCCAGCAGTGAAAATGGCTATGGCTACACCTTC.

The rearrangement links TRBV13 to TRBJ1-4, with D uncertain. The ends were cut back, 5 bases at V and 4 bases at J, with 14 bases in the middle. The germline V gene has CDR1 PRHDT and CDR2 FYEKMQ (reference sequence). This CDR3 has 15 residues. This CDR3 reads CASSLRGPINEKLFF. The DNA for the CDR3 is TGTGCCAGCAGCCTACGGGGTCCAATTAATGAAAAACTGTTTTTT.

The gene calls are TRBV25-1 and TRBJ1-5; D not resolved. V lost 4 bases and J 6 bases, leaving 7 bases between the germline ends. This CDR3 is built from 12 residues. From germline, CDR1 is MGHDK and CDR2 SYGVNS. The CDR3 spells CASSAGGQPQHF. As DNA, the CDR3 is TGTGCCAGCAGTGCGGGAGGTCAGCCCCAGCATTTT.